The 27 T cell receptor beta chains listed next were all sequenced from one sample in a study of blood T cells in healthy people across ages. Next came a second PCR, run for about 6 to 12 cycles, which used a sample-barcoded 5' primer along with a J-beta primer mix. TCRdb reprocessed the 5' RACE reads via MiXCR and lists one record per CDR3 protein. The sample lists about 1.5 million distinct CDR3 sequences, approximately 43% occurring once. Sequenced: blood. The receptors stem from a woman aged 18-29 years in good health.

The gene calls are TRBV7-9 and TRBJ1-5; TRBD1 agrees at 8 bases. The V gene's germline CDR1 is SEHNR and CDR2 FQNEAQ (reference sequence). V dropped 5 bases and J dropped 5; count of bases not matched to a gene: 8. There are 15 residues in the CDR3. CDR3 sequence reads: CASSPGDRGYQPQHF. The CDR3 DNA sequence: TGTGCCAGCAGCCCGGGAGACAGGGGATATCAGCCCCAGCATTTT.

This chain connects TRBV20-1 to TRBJ1-5; a weak D match, TRBD1 (5 bases). This CDR3 comprises 12 residues. Trimming cost V 4 bases and J 6 bases, with 10 bases left between them. Germline CDR1 DFQATT, CDR2 SNEGSKA (reference sequence). In DNA form, the CDR3 reads TGCAGTGCTAAACTGGGGGGTCAGCCCCAGCATTTT. It codes for CSAKLGGQPQHF.

The chain carries TRBV20-1 and TRBJ2-1, with TRBD2 identical over 12 bases. Germline V gives CDR1 DFQATT, CDR2 SNEGSKA (reference sequence). J gave up 5 bases and V 6 bases, and 5 bases lay outside the gene matches. This CDR3 is built from 14 residues. The CDR3 nucleotides are TGCAGTGCCTGGACTAGCGGGGCACACAATGAGCAGTTCTTC. The encoded protein is CSAWTSGAHNEQFF.

The chain carries TRBV20-1 and TRBJ1-6; unclear D gene. The germline V and J ends were trimmed by 6 bases and 7 bases, with 16 bases remaining between them. CDR1 DFQATT and CDR2 SNEGSKA come from the germline V gene (reference sequence). The CDR3 spans 14 residues. CDR3 coding DNA: TGCAGTGCCCAACCGGCCTATCGGAATTCACCCCTCCACTTT. Translation gives CSAQPAYRNSPLHF.

This clonotype was observed a few times. The gene calls are TRBV20-1 and TRBJ2-3, with a tentative D call TRBD2 (5 bases). The CDR3 consists of 15 residues. V was trimmed by 5 bases and J by 6 bases, leaving 21 bases between them. Germline values: CDR1 DFQATT, CDR2 SNEGSKA (reference sequence). This chain's CDR3 is CSAPLGPSRVDTQYF. Written as DNA, the CDR3 is TGCAGTGCTCCCCTTGGACCATCGAGGGTTGATACGCAGTATTTT.

This chain connects TRBV6-2 or TRBV6-3 to TRBJ2-3; 9 bases fit TRBD1. V lost 3 bases to trimming and J lost 0 bases; unmatched junction nucleotides: 16. The CDR3 has 20 amino acids. The germline gives CDR1 MNHEY, CDR2 SVGEGT. CDR3 sequence: CASSYFPGQGLRISTDTQYF. DNA for the CDR3: TGTGCCAGCAGTTATTTCCCCGGACAGGGGCTTAGGATTAGCACAGATACGCAGTATTTT.

The J gene is TRBJ2-3, the V gene TRBV27, with D unresolved. Between the trimmed V and J ends, which lost 2 bases and 3 bases, there was a span of 6 bases. The CDR3 totals 13 residues. From germline, CDR1 is MNHEY and CDR2 SMNVEV (reference sequence). In nucleotides, the CDR3 is TGTGCCAGCAGTTTAGTGGAGACAGATACGCAGTATTTT. As protein: CASSLVETDTQYF.

Only a few counts were recorded for this clonotype. J is TRBJ2-1 and V is TRBV5-8; D is possibly TRBD1 (5 bases). The CDR3 extends over 17 amino acids. V lost 2 bases, J lost 0 bases, and 15 bases lay in between. Looked up from germline, CDR1 is SGHTS and CDR2 is YDEGEE. The CDR3 DNA follows: TGTGCCAGCAGCTTAGTCCCACAGGAGAGCTCCTACAATGAGCAGTTCTTC. It codes for CASSLVPQESSYNEQFF.

This clonotype was seen a handful of times. The rearrangement uses TRBV5-1 and TRBJ2-5; D possibly uses TRBD1 or TRBD2 (6 bases each). The V gene's germline CDR1 is SGHRS and CDR2 YFSETQ. This CDR3 has 16 amino acids. Trimming removed 0 bases from V and 4 bases from J, with 16 bases in between. The CDR3 protein is CASSLADRRDPETQYF. As DNA, the CDR3 is TGCGCCAGCAGCTTGGCCGACAGGAGGGATCCAGAGACCCAGTACTTC.

This clonotype showed up just a few times. The CDR3: CASSLVDNTDTQYF. CDR3 sequence (DNA): TGTGCCAGCAGTTTGGTAGACAACACAGATACGCAGTATTTT. The rearrangement joins TRBV28 to TRBJ2-3; D ambiguous. Trimming removed 3 bases at V and 2 bases at J, with 9 bases between. In germline, CDR1 is MDHEN, CDR2 SYDVKM. The CDR3 length is 14 residues.

The chain combines TRBV20-1 with TRBJ2-7; D is perhaps TRBD1 or TRBD2 (5 bases each). Looked up from germline, CDR1 is DFQATT and CDR2 is SNEGSKA (reference sequence). The length of the CDR3 is 14 residues. V lost 5 bases to trimming and J lost 2 bases, with 16 bases between them. The CDR3 loop is CSAPDREGPYEQYF. Here the CDR3 DNA reads TGCAGTGCTCCTGACCGAGAGGGACCCTACGAGCAGTACTTC.

The CDR3 loop reads CASKQGGADTQYF. CDR3 DNA sequence: TGTGCCAGCAAACAAGGGGGGGCAGATACGCAGTATTTT. The rearrangement links TRBV28 to TRBJ2-3, with D maybe TRBD2 (7 bases). Germline V gene lookup returns CDR1 MDHEN and CDR2 SYDVKM. Trimming pared 7 bases from V and 4 bases from J, leaving 12 bases between. This CDR3 has 13 amino acids.

This chain connects TRBV4-3 to TRBJ1-2; 10 nucleotides match TRBD1. Germline CDR1 is LGHNA and CDR2 is YSLEER. Unmatched junction bases numbered 5, after V lost 2 bases and J lost 5 bases. This CDR3 has 15 amino acids. The CDR3 is CASSQTDRGLYGYTF. As DNA, the CDR3 is TGCGCCAGCAGCCAAACCGACAGGGGGCTTTATGGCTACACCTTC.

This clonotype was seen only a few times. The V and J genes are TRBV6-2 or TRBV6-3 and TRBJ2-3, with 13 bases identical to TRBD2. V dropped 8 bases and J dropped 5; count of bases not matched to a gene: 7. The length of the CDR3 is 15 residues. The germline V gene has CDR1 MNHEY and CDR2 SVGEGT. The CDR3 DNA reads TGTGCCAGCGAGACTAGCGGGGGGCCAATAGATACGCAGTATTTT. It specifies CASETSGGPIDTQYF.

This chain uses TRBV27 with TRBJ2-5; 11 bases match TRBD1. The J call could be wrong; TRBJ2-7 is a better fit for the DNA end. Germline loops: CDR1 MNHEY, CDR2 SMNVEV (reference sequence). This CDR3 spans 16 amino acids. The CDR3 sequence is CASSFFGGTGGYEQYF. CDR3 DNA: TGTGCCAGCAGTTTCTTTGGCGGGACAGGGGGCTACGAGCAGTACTTC.

Remarks on this clonotype: One junction end disagrees with the germline gene, perhaps due to a read error. The rearrangement uses TRBV18 and TRBJ1-4; D not certain. This CDR3 comprises 14 residues. Germline V lookup: CDR1 KGHSH, CDR2 LQKENI. CDR3: CANSPGRYNEKLFF. In DNA, the CDR3 is TGTGCCAACTCACCAGGAAGGTATAATGAAAAACTGTTTTTT.

This chain links TRBV12-3 or TRBV12-4 with TRBJ2-7; D could derive from TRBD1 or TRBD2 (5 bases each). The CDR3 is 13 residues long. Between the trimmed V and J ends, which lost 5 bases and 9 bases, there was a span of 17 bases. CDR3 in amino acids: CASSLRNPGGQYF. The CDR3 DNA follows: TGTGCCAGCAGTCTCAGGAATCCTGGGGGGCAGTACTTC.

Ten or more counts support this clonotype. The V call is TRBV25-1, the J call TRBJ2-1; D gene ambiguous. Per germline, CDR1 MGHDK and CDR2 SYGVNS. Trimming cost V 4 bases and J 7 bases, with 8 bases left between them. The CDR3 runs to 12 residues. The CDR3 loop is CASSAQLNEQFF. CDR3 nucleotide sequence: TGTGCCAGCAGTGCACAGCTAAATGAGCAGTTCTTC.

This clonotype was counted between two and nine times. The V call is TRBV7-3, the J call TRBJ2-7; 7 bases line up with TRBD2. The trim removed 2 bases at V and 7 bases at J, leaving 11 bases unmatched. Germline CDR1 is SGHTA and CDR2 is FQGTGA. The CDR3 contains 15 residues. CDR3 DNA sequence: TGTGCCAGCAGCTTAGAGGCGGGAGCTCTCAATGAGCAGTACTTC. Translating it yields CASSLEAGALNEQYF.

The chain uses TRBV9 and TRBJ2-3; 15 bases align to TRBD2. Germline CDR1 reads SGDLS; CDR2 reads YYNGEE. The CDR3 has 16 amino acids. The J segment lost 4 bases and the V segment lost 2 bases, leaving 2 bases of the junction unmatched. The CDR3 reads CASSVGLAGGPDTQYF. In DNA form, the CDR3 reads TGTGCCAGCAGCGTTGGACTAGCGGGAGGGCCAGATACGCAGTATTTT.

Note on this clonotype: A read error is possible here, since a much larger clone lies one base away. The CDR3 nucleotides are TGCAGCGTTGGAGGCCATCCTGGCTATGGCTACACCTTC. Protein: CSVGGHPGYGYTF. V gene TRBV29-1 combines with J gene TRBJ1-2; D gene unclear. The germline V gene has CDR1 SQVTM and CDR2 ANQGSEA. The CDR3 runs 13 residues. The ends were cut back, 4 bases at V and 4 bases at J, with 13 bases in the middle.

This clonotype was counted between two and nine times. The chain couples TRBV6-5 to TRBJ2-2; D is unclear. The CDR3 is 12 amino acids. Germline CDR1 reads MNHEY; CDR2 reads SVGAGI. The V gene lost 7 bases and the J gene lost 4 bases, with 7 bases spanning the gap. CDR3 in amino acids: CASTSGTGELFF. The DNA for the CDR3 is TGTGCCAGCACATCGGGCACCGGGGAGCTGTTTTTT.

The chain has TRBV7-9 and TRBJ1-1; TRBD1 is a possible D gene (5 bases). The CDR3 has 15 amino acids. V lost 4 bases to trimming and J lost 5 bases, with 17 bases between them. Germline CDR1 reads SEHNR; CDR2 reads FQNEAQ (reference sequence). This CDR3 is CASSSLQVLTTEAFF. The CDR3 DNA follows: TGTGCCAGCAGCTCCCTACAGGTTTTGACGACTGAAGCTTTCTTT.

The count of this clonotype is one. With a much larger clone just one base away, this may be a read error. V and J are TRBV24-1 and TRBJ2-3; D gene unclear. Trimming removed 8 bases at V and 2 bases at J, with 10 bases between. CDR1 KGHDR and CDR2 SFDVKD come from the germline V gene. This CDR3 is built from 13 residues. Written as DNA, the CDR3 is TGTGCCACCATTGTGGCCTCCACAGATACGCAGTATTTT. Protein product: CATIVASTDTQYF.

The J gene is TRBJ2-5, the V gene TRBV18, with 9 bases aligning to TRBD1. The end of the DNA fits TRBJ2-7 better, so the J call may be wrong. Germline V gene data show CDR1 as KGHSH and CDR2 as LQKENI. The CDR3 length is 14 residues. CDR3 region: CASSFGTGTHEQYF. CDR3 nucleotides: TGTGCCAGCTCATTTGGGACAGGGACACACGAGCAGTACTTC.

In its sample, this clonotype was seen a few times. The chain joins TRBV3-1 to TRBJ1-2; a weak D match, TRBD1 (6 bases). This CDR3 region has 16 residues. CDR1 is LGHDT, CDR2 YNNKEL, per germline (reference sequence). V dropped 3 bases and J dropped 0 bases, with 14 bases sitting between them. CDR3 residues: CASSQVAGAANYGYTF. Here the CDR3 DNA reads TGTGCCAGCAGCCAGGTGGCAGGGGCGGCTAACTATGGCTACACCTTC.

This clonotype was picked up a small number of times. The chain couples TRBV6-5 to TRBJ2-7, with a possible D match to TRBD1 (6 bases). The CDR3 is 14 residues long. Germline CDR1 MNHEY, CDR2 SVGAGI. For the CDR3, the DNA is TGTGGCAGTAGTTCCGAGGACAGAACCTACGAGCAGTACTTC. This encodes CGSSSEDRTYEQYF.